A single T cell receptor beta chain is shown here with its context. The antigen is undetermined. The source of the sample is a study of response to subunit inactivated influenza vaccine. Trimming took 1 base from V and 0 from J, leaving 16 bases between them. CDR3 size: 17 residues. Germline values: CDR1 DFQATT, CDR2 SNEGSKA (reference sequence). TCRdb recomputed calls from the RT-PCR reads with MiXCR, one row per CDR3 protein. The table includes 650,000 to 800,000 distinct CDR3 sequences, more than 11% detected once. Study results and caveats: It was suggested by the authors that few new T cells are recruited by each seasonal influenza vaccination.

This TCR was sampled from a man aged 45 to 65 who received an inactivated influenza vaccine. The rearrangement joins TRBV20-1 to TRBJ1-3; D is uncertain. The sample consisted of PBMCs from blood, taken roughly 2 weeks before vaccination. CDR3 sequence reads: CSARGGPGPSSGNTIYF. CDR3 DNA: TGCAGTGCTAGAGGTGGACCAGGACCGTCCTCTGGAAACACCATATATTTT.